The rows below give T cell receptor beta chains drawn from one sample of a study of cytomegalovirus exposure and HLA in healthy donors. Repertoires were generated with immunoSEQ multiplex PCR, while TCRdb's copy carries only in-frame clones and drops some. This table has about 180,000 clones, more than 60% appearing once. The sequenced sample consisted of PBMCs. These receptors all come from a man between 18 and 35 years old in good health and CMV-seronegative. CDR3s leave out the opening cysteine and the closing phenylalanine or tryptophan.

length	J	V	CDR3
16	TRBJ2-2	TRBV4-1	ASSQDWGPGGPRRELF
10	TRBJ1-2	TRBV10-3	AIGDRGHGYT
13	TRBJ2-7	TRBV5-1	ASSYSSYTPGEQY
16	TRBJ2-1	TRBV11-2	ASSLRLAGGVSYNEQF
14	TRBJ2-1	TRBV15	ATSRGGQGAGNEQF
13	TRBJ2-3	TRBV7-3	ASSSGLAARDTQY
11	TRBJ1-1	TRBV19	ASSGGGWTEAF
11	TRBJ1-2	TRBV4-3	ASSRSTGSGYT
14	TRBJ1-5	TRBV9	ASSLIRPPLDQPQH
12	TRBJ1-2	TRBV18	ASSIERQGYGYT
14	TRBJ2-2	TRBV7-2	ASSPRVLRDTGELF
13	TRBJ2-1	TRBV5-4	ASSWGGGPLDEQF
13	TRBJ2-2	TRBV7-2	ASSLGASVPGELF
14	TRBJ1-1	TRBV25-1	ASSGSMGQGAPEAF
12	TRBJ2-7	TRBV5-5	ASSLRQATYEQY
13	TRBJ2-2	TRBV5-1	ATNPGRALTGELF
14	TRBJ2-1	TRBV9	ASSERGGQEGYEQF
13	TRBJ2-1	TRBV6-6	ASSLGRGNYNEQF
12	TRBJ2-5	TRBV5-1	ASSLMWSQETQY
14	TRBJ1-2	TRBV7-8	ASSLARDVFHYGYT
14	TRBJ1-6	TRBV6-6	ASRGKEGSYNSPLH
12	TRBJ2-7	TRBV9	ASSVAGVGDEQY
12	TRBJ1-4	TRBV14	ASSHHSTNEKLF
11	TRBJ1-1	TRBV6-1	ASSKGENTEAF
14	TRBJ2-7	TRBV7-2	ASSLAYRVDAYEQY
14	TRBJ2-7	TRBV7-2	ASSPPGVTKAREQY
12	TRBJ2-7	TRBV15	ATSRVGQVYEQY
11	TRBJ2-1	TRBV5-4	ASSLTSYNEQF
11	TRBJ1-2	TRBV2	ASSGGLNYGYT
18	TRBJ2-3	TRBV5-1	ASSSQGLAGTAGGKDTQY
14	TRBJ1-6	TRBV6-5	ASSYQIGGTDSPLH
15	TRBJ2-1	TRBV7-3	ASSLMGGGESYNEQF
13	TRBJ1-2	TRBV6-5	ASSSIWTGGLGYT
8	TRBJ2-3	TRBV20-1	SARRDTQY
10	TRBJ2-7	TRBV7-2	ASSVYASEQY
13	TRBJ2-1	TRBV11-2	ASSLGRTLLNEQF
13	TRBJ2-1	TRBV5-6	ASSLGSGSADEQF
15	TRBJ2-5	TRBV2	ASSTGTSGSLQETQY
12	TRBJ1-2	TRBV7-6	ASSLDAGGSGYT
12	TRBJ2-2	TRBV6-5	ASRRDTNTGELF
13	TRBJ2-3	TRBV7-9	ASRRLAGVTDTQY
13	TRBJ1-6	TRBV9	ASSVEGENGSPLH
11	TRBJ1-2	TRBV4-2	ASSQADRDGYT
10	TRBJ2-7	TRBV29-1	SVGGGSHEQY
15	TRBJ2-1	TRBV5-6	ASSYQVGPSSYNEQF
13	TRBJ2-7	TRBV25-1	ASSDRDLGTYEQY